The 17 T cell receptor beta chains given below trace back to one sample, sequenced in a study of blood T cell repertoires in COVID-19. The assay was immunoSEQ multiplex PCR, and TCRdb's table has in-frame clones only and misses some. The repertoire consists of about 110,000 clones, with roughly 82% occurring once and the leading ten covering 7% to 9%. The sequenced sample was peripheral blood. These receptors all stem from a woman at least 80 years old with active or convalescent COVID-19.

The chain joins TRBV5-1 to TRBJ1-1; 8 bases are a match to TRBD1. The CDR3 extends over 14 amino acids. Germline CDR1 reads SGHRS; CDR2 reads YFSETQ. The V and J ends lost 2 bases and 3 bases, in that order; junction bases with no gene match: 3. The chain's CDR3 is CASSFGQGYTEAFF. CDR3 bases: TGCGCCAGCAGCTTTGGACAGGGCTACACTGAAGCTTTCTTT.

The chain joins TRBV6-5 to TRBJ1-2, with D unclear. Trimming cost V 5 bases and J 8 bases, with 21 bases left between them. This CDR3 contains 15 residues. CDR1 MNHEY and CDR2 SVGAGI come from the germline V gene. The CDR3 spells CASSPPGNPLGGYTF. Here the CDR3 DNA reads TGTGCCAGCAGTCCCCCGGGGAACCCTTTAGGGGGCTACACCTTC.

The chain has TRBV7-9 and TRBJ2-1, with 13 nucleotides matching TRBD2. Germline V gene lookup returns CDR1 SEHNR and CDR2 FQNEAQ (reference sequence). V lost 6 bases and J lost 10; bases outside the gene matches: 9. This CDR3 spans 15 amino acids. CDR3: CASSLLAGGPGEQFF. The CDR3 nucleotides are TGTGCCAGCAGTCTACTAGCGGGAGGGCCTGGGGAGCAGTTCTTC.

V and J are TRBV5-6 and TRBJ2-2; the match to TRBD2 covers 11 bases. The V and J ends lost 4 bases and 5 bases, in that order; junction bases with no gene match: 4. Germline V lookup: CDR1 SGHDT, CDR2 YYEEEE. The CDR3 is 15 residues long. In nucleotides, the CDR3 is TGTGCCAGCAGCCAACTAGCGGGAGTAACCGGGGAGCTGTTTTTT. The encoded protein is CASSQLAGVTGELFF.

The CDR3 DNA reads as TGTGCCAGTAGTAGAAACAGGGGTGAGGGCCTGGTGAACACTGAAGCTTTCTTT. Translated, it gives CASSRNRGEGLVNTEAFF. The gene calls are TRBV19 and TRBJ1-1; 7 nucleotides match TRBD1. J was trimmed by 0 bases and V by 4 bases; bases with no gene match: 14. CDR3 length: 18 amino acids. Germline CDR1 and CDR2: LNHDA and SQIVND (reference sequence).

The chain joins TRBV5-4 to TRBJ1-2; TRBD1 matches 7 bases. CDR3 length: 15 residues. Germline V lookup: CDR1 SGHNT, CDR2 YYREEE (reference sequence). V lost 0 bases to trimming and J lost 4 bases; unmatched junction nucleotides: 6. CDR3 nucleotides: TGTGCCAGCAGCTTGGTTCTGGGACAGATCTATGGCTACACCTTC. This codes for CASSLVLGQIYGYTF.

The CDR3 is CASSASMNQPQHF. DNA of the CDR3: TGTGCCAGCAGTGCCTCTATGAATCAGCCCCAGCATTTT. The chain has TRBV28 and TRBJ1-5; unclear D gene. Germline assignment: CDR1 MDHEN and CDR2 SYDVKM. This CDR3 comprises 13 residues. Trimming took off 5 bases at V and 4 bases at J, with 9 bases between the two ends.

The chain uses TRBV28 and TRBJ2-2; 10 bases line up with TRBD2. Per the germline V gene, CDR1 is MDHEN and CDR2 is SYDVKM. V lost 2 bases to trimming and J lost 4 bases; unmatched junction nucleotides: 10. The CDR3 is 18 amino acids. CDR3 loop: CASSLVPSGSGFTGELFF. The CDR3 DNA reads as TGTGCCAGCAGTTTAGTCCCTAGCGGGAGTGGATTCACCGGGGAGCTGTTTTTT.

The genes are TRBV6-5 and TRBJ1-2, with TRBD1 matching over 7 bases. After removal of 7 bases from V and 4 bases from J, the junction contained 9 bases not matched to a gene. The CDR3 spans 14 residues. The germline CDR1 and CDR2 sequences are MNHEY and SVGAGI. Written as DNA, the CDR3 is TGTGCCAGCACCACAGGGGCCTCCCTCTATGGCTACACCTTC. Protein: CASTTGASLYGYTF.

V is TRBV11-2 and J is TRBJ1-3; 9 nucleotides match TRBD1. The ends lost 3 bases at V and 3 bases at J; junction bases unmatched: 0. The length of the CDR3 is 14 residues. Germline CDR1 SGHAT, CDR2 FQNNGV. CDR3 in DNA: TGTGCCAGCAGCTTGGACAGGGGTGGAAACACCATATATTTT. It translates to CASSLDRGGNTIYF.

In its sample, this clone was seen a few times. The chain carries TRBV3-1 (or the pseudogene TRBV3-2) and TRBJ1-2, with D unclear. This CDR3 region has 14 residues. Germline assignment: CDR1 LGHDT and CDR2 YNNKEL (reference sequence). V lost 4 bases, J lost 0 bases, and 9 bases lay in between. CDR3 region: CASSPAVSNYGYTF. The CDR3 DNA reads TGTGCCAGCAGCCCCGCGGTTTCTAACTATGGCTACACCTTC.

This clone appeared a single time. V is TRBV2 and J is TRBJ1-5; 8 bases are a match to TRBD1. The CDR3 loop spans 15 amino acids. Germline loops: CDR1 SNHLY, CDR2 FYNNEI. With 5 bases clipped from V and 5 bases from J, the junction kept 8 bases outside the gene matches. CDR3 loop: CASSPIGTGHQPQHF. The CDR3 nucleotides read TGTGCCAGCAGTCCAATCGGGACAGGACATCAGCCCCAGCATTTT.

The rearrangement links TRBV28 to TRBJ1-4, with a weak D call TRBD1 (6 bases). V was clipped by 5 bases and J by 8 bases, with 18 bases between them. The CDR3 runs 15 residues. Germline values: CDR1 MDHEN, CDR2 SYDVKM. CDR3 nucleotides: TGTGCCAGCAGTCCTCTTGGGGGCGCGAGAGAAAAACTGTTTTTT. Translation: CASSPLGGAREKLFF.

The chain links TRBV24-1 to TRBJ2-1; tentatively, D is TRBD2 (5 bases). The V end was cut by 6 bases, the J end by 4 bases, with 12 bases between. The CDR3 contains 14 residues. Germline V CDR1 and CDR2: KGHDR, SFDVKD. This chain's CDR3 is CATSSEALYNEQFF. DNA for the CDR3: TGTGCCACCAGTTCGGAGGCCCTATACAATGAGCAGTTCTTC.

This clone was counted a few times. The V call is TRBV30, the J call TRBJ2-3; 8 bases map to TRBD1. Trimming at V came to 3 bases and at J to 9 bases, leaving 17 bases not matched to a gene. The germline CDR1 and CDR2 sequences are GTSNPN and SVGIG (reference sequence). CDR3 length equals 16 residues. DNA for the CDR3: TGTGCCTGGAGACGATCCCCGGGACAGGTCTCATTGACGCAGTATTTT. It yields the protein CAWRRSPGQVSLTQYF.

V is TRBV5-4 and J is TRBJ2-3; D unresolved. Trimming stripped 3 bases from V and 0 bases from J, with 8 bases between. Germline-derived CDR1 and CDR2 are SGHNT and YYREEE (reference sequence). CDR3 length: 14 amino acids. This chain's CDR3 is CASSSWASTDTQYF. Here the CDR3 DNA reads TGTGCCAGCAGCTCGTGGGCCAGCACAGATACGCAGTATTTT.

The chain couples TRBV10-3 to TRBJ1-6, with 10 positions matching TRBD1. This CDR3 has 17 residues. V lost 4 bases and J lost 8; bases outside the gene matches: 11. CDR1 is ENHRY and CDR2 is SYGVKD in the germline V gene. The CDR3: CAISAAGQGVLHSPLHF. As DNA, the CDR3 is TGTGCCATCAGTGCGGCAGGACAGGGGGTATTGCATTCACCCCTCCACTTT.